Listed below are T cell receptor beta chains from one sample, sequenced in a study of beta chain features in type 1 diabetes. Method: immunoSEQ multiplex PCR; TCRdb's copy keeps in-frame clones and lacks some. The sample consists of around 650,000 clones, 9.5% to 15% of them appearing once. Material: naive CD4+ T cells from blood. Receptor source: a man between 25 and 39 years old with type 1 diabetes. The CDR3 runs from the conserved cysteine through the conserved F or W. Fields, in order: J gene, D gene, clone size, CDR3 length, V gene, CDR3 DNA, CDR3 protein. The D gene is left open where the match is weak. A clone size is listed for some rows: how often the clone was seen (once, few, many), or a class if it is expanded.

J gene: TRBJ1-5; D gene: TRBD1; clone size: NA; CDR3 length: 14; V gene: TRBV7-2; CDR3 DNA: TGTGCCAGCAGCCTCGGACAGGGCTATCAGCCCCAGCATTTT; CDR3 protein: CASSLGQGYQPQHF
J gene: TRBJ1-6; D gene: NA; clone size: NA; CDR3 length: 14; V gene: TRBV2; CDR3 DNA: TGTGCCAGCAGTGAGGAGTCGGGGAATTCACCCCTCCACTTT; CDR3 protein: CASSEESGNSPLHF
J gene: TRBJ1-2; D gene: NA; clone size: few; CDR3 length: 12; V gene: TRBV7-9; CDR3 DNA: TGTGCCAGCAGCTTAGTGACAGTTGGCTACACCTTC; CDR3 protein: CASSLVTVGYTF
J gene: TRBJ2-5; D gene: NA; clone size: NA; CDR3 length: 14; V gene: TRBV7-2; CDR3 DNA: TGTGCCAGCAGCCTTATGGGAGGCCAAGAGACCCAGTACTTC; CDR3 protein: CASSLMGGQETQYF
J gene: TRBJ2-7; D gene: NA; clone size: few; CDR3 length: 12; V gene: TRBV25-1; CDR3 DNA: TGTGCCAGCAGCGGGTTCCCCTACGAGCAGTACTTC; CDR3 protein: CASSGFPYEQYF
J gene: TRBJ2-7; D gene: NA; clone size: few; CDR3 length: 14; V gene: TRBV29-1; CDR3 DNA: TGCAGCGCCGGGGTAGACAGGTCTGGCTACGAGCAGTACTTC; CDR3 protein: CSAGVDRSGYEQYF
J gene: TRBJ1-1; D gene: NA; clone size: few; CDR3 length: 14; V gene: TRBV7-9; CDR3 DNA: TGTGCCAGCAGCTTAGGAGGTTCGAACACTGAAGCTTTCTTT; CDR3 protein: CASSLGGSNTEAFF
J gene: TRBJ2-5; D gene: TRBD1; clone size: few; CDR3 length: 13; V gene: TRBV5-6; CDR3 DNA: TGTGCCAGCAGCCGACAGGGGCACGAGACCCAGTACTTC; CDR3 protein: CASSRQGHETQYF
J gene: TRBJ2-5; D gene: NA; clone size: few; CDR3 length: 14; V gene: TRBV9; CDR3 DNA: TGTGCCAGCAGCGTGGGACGGATACAAGAGACCCAGTACTTC; CDR3 protein: CASSVGRIQETQYF
J gene: TRBJ2-7; D gene: NA; clone size: NA; CDR3 length: 14; V gene: TRBV11-2; CDR3 DNA: TGTGCCAGCAGCTTATTGGGGACAATATACGAGCAGTACTTC; CDR3 protein: CASSLLGTIYEQYF
J gene: TRBJ2-7; D gene: NA; clone size: few; CDR3 length: 14; V gene: TRBV29-1; CDR3 DNA: TGCAGCGTCGCCGGGCTCCAAAGCTCCTACGAGCAGTACTTC; CDR3 protein: CSVAGLQSSYEQYF
J gene: TRBJ2-3; D gene: NA; clone size: NA; CDR3 length: 14; V gene: TRBV10-2; CDR3 DNA: TGCGCCAGCAGCCTCCCCCGCCGGGCAGATACGCAGTATTTT; CDR3 protein: CASSLPRRADTQYF
J gene: TRBJ2-5; D gene: NA; clone size: few; CDR3 length: 15; V gene: TRBV7-9; CDR3 DNA: TGTGCCAGCAGCAAACAAAGATCAATCCAAGAGACCCAGTACTTC; CDR3 protein: CASSKQRSIQETQYF
J gene: TRBJ2-5; D gene: NA; clone size: few; CDR3 length: 13; V gene: TRBV2; CDR3 DNA: TGTGCCAGCAGTGAATGGGGTGGGGAGACCCAGTACTTC; CDR3 protein: CASSEWGGETQYF
J gene: TRBJ2-5; D gene: TRBD2; clone size: NA; CDR3 length: 18; V gene: TRBV12-5; CDR3 DNA: TGTGCTAGTGGTTTGGTATCCACGACCGGGGGGGCACGGGAGACCCAGTACTTC; CDR3 protein: CASGLVSTTGGARETQYF
J gene: TRBJ2-2; D gene: TRBD1; clone size: few; CDR3 length: 17; V gene: TRBV4-3; CDR3 DNA: TGCGCCAGCAGCCAAGGGGAGGGACAGGGGAACACCGGGGAGCTGTTTTTT; CDR3 protein: CASSQGEGQGNTGELFF
J gene: TRBJ2-7; D gene: NA; clone size: NA; CDR3 length: 14; V gene: TRBV25-1; CDR3 DNA: TGTGCCAGCAGTGAATTCATACAGGCCCACGAGCAGTACTTC; CDR3 protein: CASSEFIQAHEQYF
J gene: TRBJ2-1; D gene: TRBD1; clone size: NA; CDR3 length: 16; V gene: TRBV7-2; CDR3 DNA: TGTGCCAGCAGCTTAGCGGGGACAGGGGTTTCGGATGAGCAGTTCTTC; CDR3 protein: CASSLAGTGVSDEQFF
J gene: TRBJ2-7; D gene: NA; clone size: NA; CDR3 length: 19; V gene: TRBV4-3; CDR3 DNA: TGCGCCAGCAGCCAGGAAATAAACCTCGGCAGGGGGGTTCCCTACGAGCAGTACTTC; CDR3 protein: CASSQEINLGRGVPYEQYF
J gene: TRBJ2-7; D gene: TRBD1; clone size: few; CDR3 length: 16; V gene: TRBV5-1; CDR3 DNA: TGCGCCAGCAGTTCGACGCCGGACAGGGCCCCCTACGAGCAGTACTTC; CDR3 protein: CASSSTPDRAPYEQYF
J gene: TRBJ2-2; D gene: NA; clone size: NA; CDR3 length: 16; V gene: TRBV9; CDR3 DNA: TGTGCCAGCAGCGTAGCGCCGGGGACGAACACCGGGGAGCTGTTTTTT; CDR3 protein: CASSVAPGTNTGELFF
J gene: TRBJ1-2; D gene: TRBD1; clone size: NA; CDR3 length: 14; V gene: TRBV6-5; CDR3 DNA: TGTGCCAGCAGTGGCGACAGGGGCCCCTATGGCTACACCTTC; CDR3 protein: CASSGDRGPYGYTF
J gene: TRBJ2-1; D gene: TRBD2; clone size: few; CDR3 length: 17; V gene: TRBV5-1; CDR3 DNA: TGCGCCAGCAGCGCCGGGACTAGCGGGGCCGGATACAATGAGCAGTTCTTC; CDR3 protein: CASSAGTSGAGYNEQFF
J gene: TRBJ2-7; D gene: TRBD1; clone size: NA; CDR3 length: 14; V gene: TRBV28; CDR3 DNA: TGTGCCAGCAGTACAGGGGGTGTGACCTACGAGCAGTACTTC; CDR3 protein: CASSTGGVTYEQYF
J gene: TRBJ2-3; D gene: TRBD1; clone size: few; CDR3 length: 15; V gene: TRBV9; CDR3 DNA: TGTGCCAGCAGCGTAGGGGACAGGGACCCAGATACGCAGTATTTT; CDR3 protein: CASSVGDRDPDTQYF
J gene: TRBJ2-7; D gene: TRBD2; clone size: few; CDR3 length: 13; V gene: TRBV6-5; CDR3 DNA: TGTGCCAGCAGGACTAGCGGAACTTACGAGCAGTACTTC; CDR3 protein: CASRTSGTYEQYF
J gene: TRBJ2-5; D gene: NA; clone size: NA; CDR3 length: 14; V gene: TRBV7-9; CDR3 DNA: TGTGCCAGCAGCCCTACACATACGCAAGAGACCCAGTACTTC; CDR3 protein: CASSPTHTQETQYF
J gene: TRBJ2-3; D gene: TRBD2; clone size: NA; CDR3 length: 14; V gene: TRBV28; CDR3 DNA: TGTGCCAGCAAGGGGCGGGGGGGCACAGATACGCAGTATTTT; CDR3 protein: CASKGRGGTDTQYF
J gene: TRBJ1-5; D gene: NA; clone size: few; CDR3 length: 14; V gene: TRBV7-9; CDR3 DNA: TGTGCCAGCACCGACAGTTTCAGAAATCAGCCCCAGCATTTT; CDR3 protein: CASTDSFRNQPQHF
J gene: TRBJ1-5; D gene: NA; clone size: few; CDR3 length: 14; V gene: TRBV7-8; CDR3 DNA: TGTGCCAGCAGCTTTGGGACCATCAATCAGCCCCAGCATTTT; CDR3 protein: CASSFGTINQPQHF
J gene: TRBJ1-1; D gene: NA; clone size: NA; CDR3 length: 14; V gene: TRBV29-1; CDR3 DNA: TGCAGCGTTCGTGGACGTATTATGAACACTGAAGCTTTCTTT; CDR3 protein: CSVRGRIMNTEAFF
J gene: TRBJ1-6; D gene: TRBD1; clone size: few; CDR3 length: 17; V gene: TRBV7-8; CDR3 DNA: TGTGCCAGCAGCTTAGCGCTCGGCAGGGGGGGGAATTCACCCCTCCACTTT; CDR3 protein: CASSLALGRGGNSPLHF
J gene: TRBJ2-1; D gene: TRBD2; clone size: few; CDR3 length: 16; V gene: TRBV9; CDR3 DNA: TGTGCCAGCAGCGTAGCTAGCGGGGGGGCCTACAATGAGCAGTTCTTC; CDR3 protein: CASSVASGGAYNEQFF
J gene: TRBJ2-1; D gene: TRBD1; clone size: few; CDR3 length: 14; V gene: TRBV5-1; CDR3 DNA: TGCGCCAGCAGCTTGGCCCTAGGGGGCAGTGAGCAGTTCTTC; CDR3 protein: CASSLALGGSEQFF
J gene: TRBJ1-2; D gene: TRBD1; clone size: few; CDR3 length: 14; V gene: TRBV29-1; CDR3 DNA: TGCAGCGTTGCCCCGGGACAGCCTAACTATGGCTACACCTTC; CDR3 protein: CSVAPGQPNYGYTF
J gene: TRBJ2-3; D gene: NA; clone size: NA; CDR3 length: 17; V gene: TRBV15; CDR3 DNA: TGTGCCACCAGCAGAGATTTTAGGGTCTCTAGCACAGATACGCAGTATTTT; CDR3 protein: CATSRDFRVSSTDTQYF
J gene: TRBJ2-5; D gene: TRBD2; clone size: NA; CDR3 length: 18; V gene: TRBV7-8; CDR3 DNA: TGTGCCAGCAGCCCACCCCGGGGTCTAGCGGGGGCCCGTGGGACCCAGTACTTC; CDR3 protein: CASSPPRGLAGARGTQYF
J gene: TRBJ2-5; D gene: TRBD1; clone size: NA; CDR3 length: 13; V gene: TRBV2; CDR3 DNA: TGTGCCAGCAGTGAACAGGGGGAAGAGACCCAGTACTTC; CDR3 protein: CASSEQGEETQYF
J gene: TRBJ2-1; D gene: NA; clone size: NA; CDR3 length: 12; V gene: TRBV27; CDR3 DNA: TGTGCCAGCAGTTTATCAAAATATGAGCAGTTCTTC; CDR3 protein: CASSLSKYEQFF
J gene: TRBJ2-5; D gene: NA; clone size: few; CDR3 length: 14; V gene: TRBV10-3; CDR3 DNA: TGTGCCATCAGTGATAGACAGGTCCAAGAGACCCAGTACTTC; CDR3 protein: CAISDRQVQETQYF
J gene: TRBJ2-1; D gene: TRBD2; clone size: few; CDR3 length: 18; V gene: TRBV4-2; CDR3 DNA: TGTGCCAGCAGCCAAGCTCATAGCGGGGGGGCCGTCTACAATGAGCAGTTCTTC; CDR3 protein: CASSQAHSGGAVYNEQFF
J gene: TRBJ1-1; D gene: NA; clone size: NA; CDR3 length: 13; V gene: TRBV5-1; CDR3 DNA: TGCGCCAGCAGGCTACAGGGATACACTGAAGCTTTCTTT; CDR3 protein: CASRLQGYTEAFF
J gene: TRBJ1-6; D gene: TRBD1; clone size: few; CDR3 length: 14; V gene: TRBV2; CDR3 DNA: TGTGCCAGCACCCCGGGACAGTGGAATTCACCCCTCCACTTT; CDR3 protein: CASTPGQWNSPLHF
J gene: TRBJ2-1; D gene: TRBD2; clone size: NA; CDR3 length: 17; V gene: TRBV7-9; CDR3 DNA: TGTGCCAGCAGCTTAATCTCCTTAGCGGGGCGCTACAATGAGCAGTTCTTC; CDR3 protein: CASSLISLAGRYNEQFF
J gene: TRBJ2-3; D gene: NA; clone size: few; CDR3 length: 14; V gene: TRBV7-9; CDR3 DNA: TGTGCCCCACAGGAGGGTACCCAGGATGGTACGCAGTATTTT; CDR3 protein: CAPQEGTQDGTQYF
J gene: TRBJ2-1; D gene: TRBD2; clone size: few; CDR3 length: 19; V gene: TRBV5-5; CDR3 DNA: TGTGCCAGCAGCCCCGGGACTAGCTGGGTGAGAAGGGGCTACAATGAGCAGTTCTTC; CDR3 protein: CASSPGTSWVRRGYNEQFF
J gene: TRBJ2-7; D gene: NA; clone size: few; CDR3 length: 16; V gene: TRBV19; CDR3 DNA: TGTGCCAGTAGTTCCCGAGCAGGGGGGGACTCCTACGAGCAGTACTTC; CDR3 protein: CASSSRAGGDSYEQYF
J gene: TRBJ1-5; D gene: TRBD1; clone size: many; CDR3 length: 17; V gene: TRBV27; CDR3 DNA: TGTGCCAGCAGTTTATCGTCCGGACAGGGGTCTAATCAGCCCCAGCATTTT; CDR3 protein: CASSLSSGQGSNQPQHF
J gene: TRBJ2-5; D gene: TRBD1; clone size: few; CDR3 length: 15; V gene: TRBV7-2; CDR3 DNA: TGTGCCAGCAGCTTAGGGGACAGGGGACGGGAGACCCAGTACTTC; CDR3 protein: CASSLGDRGRETQYF
J gene: TRBJ2-1; D gene: TRBD1; clone size: few; CDR3 length: 16; V gene: TRBV28; CDR3 DNA: TGTGCCAGCATCCGTTTAATGGGACAGAGCTACAATGAGCAGTTCTTC; CDR3 protein: CASIRLMGQSYNEQFF
J gene: TRBJ1-1; D gene: NA; clone size: NA; CDR3 length: 12; V gene: TRBV19; CDR3 DNA: TGTGCCAGTAGTGTGGACAACACTGAAGCTTTCTTT; CDR3 protein: CASSVDNTEAFF
J gene: TRBJ2-1; D gene: NA; clone size: NA; CDR3 length: 13; V gene: TRBV5-4; CDR3 DNA: TGTGCCAGCAGCATACAGGGTGTGGATGAGCAGTTCTTC; CDR3 protein: CASSIQGVDEQFF
J gene: TRBJ1-5; D gene: NA; clone size: few; CDR3 length: 14; V gene: TRBV29-1; CDR3 DNA: TGCAGCGTTGTTATTCAGGATAGCAATCAGCCCCAGCATTTT; CDR3 protein: CSVVIQDSNQPQHF
J gene: TRBJ2-1; D gene: TRBD2; clone size: many; CDR3 length: 16; V gene: TRBV10-3; CDR3 DNA: TGTGCCATCAGTGAGTCGGGGCTAGCGGGTAAGAATGAGCAGTTCTTC; CDR3 protein: CAISESGLAGKNEQFF